The rows below give T cell receptor beta chains drawn from one sample of a study of vaccination effects on CD4 cells after COVID-19. The repertoire was sequenced with immunoSEQ multiplex PCR; TCRdb's copy has only in-frame clones and lacks some. The top ten hold 10% to 11% of the sample, which has about 43,000 clones, roughly four fifths seen once. The antigens these receptors bind are not known. Sample: CD4+ T cells from PBMCs cultured with SARS-CoV-2 spike peptides, taken before COVID-19 vaccination. The source is a human donor who received a COVID-19 vaccine. The CDR3 runs from the conserved cysteine through the conserved F or W. Fields, in order: CDR3 DNA, CDR3 protein, D gene, J gene, V gene, clone size. D genes are given only for firm matches. A row's size may be missing; if present it is once, few, many or a size class.

TGTGCCAGCAGTGAAAGGCCAGGCGGGGGAAACACCATATATTTT | CASSERPGGGNTIYF | - | TRBJ1-3 | TRBV2 | -
TGTGCCAGCATCCTGACAGGGGGCTCCTACAATGAGCAGTTCTTC | CASILTGGSYNEQFF | TRBD1 | TRBJ2-1 | TRBV13 | -
TGCGCCAGCAGCTTGGGGGAAATAGGGACTTCCTACAATGAGCAGTTCTTC | CASSLGEIGTSYNEQFF | - | TRBJ2-1 | TRBV5-1 | -
TGTGCCAGCAGTGAGTGGGCAGTCTCTGGAAACACCATATATTTT | CASSEWAVSGNTIYF | - | TRBJ1-3 | TRBV2 | -
TGTGCCATACAGGGACAGGACAAGAGACCCCAGTACTTC | CAIQGQDKRPQYF | TRBD1 | TRBJ2-5 | TRBV2 | -
TGTGCCAGCAGCTTAAACCAGGGAGGAAACACCATATATTTT | CASSLNQGGNTIYF | - | TRBJ1-3 | TRBV7-2 | -
TGTGCCAGCAGTTGGGTGAACACTGAAGCTTTCTTT | CASSWVNTEAFF | - | TRBJ1-1 | TRBV6-5 | -
TGTGCCAGCAGACAAAGTACAGGTGTGGTTTCTGAAGCTTTCTTT | CASRQSTGVVSEAFF | - | TRBJ1-1 | TRBV28 | once
TGCGCCAGCAGGGACACCGTTGAATCACCCCTCCACTTT | CASRDTVESPLHF | - | TRBJ1-6 | TRBV10-1 | few
TGTGCTAGTGGTTTGAGAGAACGATACAATGAGCAGTTCTTC | CASGLRERYNEQFF | - | TRBJ2-1 | TRBV12-5 | few
TGTGCCAGCAGTTTACAGGATAACTATGGCTACACCTTC | CASSLQDNYGYTF | - | TRBJ1-2 | TRBV6-6 | -
TGTGCCAGGGACAGAAGGGGGGCCAACGTCCTGACTTTC | CARDRRGANVLTF | TRBD1 | TRBJ2-6 | TRBV30 | -
TGTGCCAGCAGCCAGTTGGTTGGCCCGACAGATACGCAGTATTTT | CASSQLVGPTDTQYF | - | TRBJ2-3 | TRBV3-1/TRBV3-2 | -
TGTGCCAGCAGTTACTCGAGCGCGGCCAGATATGGCTACACCTTC | CASSYSSAARYGYTF | - | TRBJ1-2 | TRBV6-5 | -
TGTGCCAGCAGGCCGCAAGGACGGATTAACTATGGCTACACCTTC | CASRPQGRINYGYTF | - | TRBJ1-2 | TRBV3-1/TRBV3-2 | -
TGCAGCGTTGAAGGACAGGGTGGGAACACCATATATTTT | CSVEGQGGNTIYF | TRBD1 | TRBJ1-3 | TRBV29-1 | -
TGTGCCATCTTTCTGCGGGACAGAATACTTAACAACTATGGCTACACCTTC | CAIFLRDRILNNYGYTF | TRBD1 | TRBJ1-2 | TRBV24-1 | -